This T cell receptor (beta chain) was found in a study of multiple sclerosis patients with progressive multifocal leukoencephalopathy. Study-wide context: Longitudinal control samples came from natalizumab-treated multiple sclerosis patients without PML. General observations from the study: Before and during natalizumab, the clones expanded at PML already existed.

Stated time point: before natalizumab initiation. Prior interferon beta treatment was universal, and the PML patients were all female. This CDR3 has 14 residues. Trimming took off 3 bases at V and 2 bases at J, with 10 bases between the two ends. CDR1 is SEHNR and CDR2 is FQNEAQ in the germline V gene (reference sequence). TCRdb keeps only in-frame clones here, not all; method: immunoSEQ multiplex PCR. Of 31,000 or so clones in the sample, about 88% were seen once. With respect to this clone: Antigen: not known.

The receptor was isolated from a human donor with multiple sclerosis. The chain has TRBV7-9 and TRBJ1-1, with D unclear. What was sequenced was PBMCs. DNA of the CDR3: TGTGCCAGCAGCTTCGGCCAAGCAAACACTGAAGCTTTCTTT. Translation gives CASSFGQANTEAFF.